This TCR beta chain is from a study of radiation and T cells in renal cell carcinoma. The study's findings and limits: In blood, top tumor clones expanded by 2 weeks, shrinking by 4.

Specified time point: blood 4 weeks post-SBRT, at nephrectomy. Treatment specified: 15 Gy SBRT to primary tumor, nephrectomy 4 weeks later. Nephrectomy followed 15 Gy stereotactic body radiation by 4 weeks. After SBRT, blood was collected at 2 and 4 weeks, plus baseline. The CDR3 is made up of 15 amino acids. CDR1 is SGHTA, CDR2 FQGNSA, per germline. J was trimmed by 4 bases and V by 5 bases; bases with no gene match: 9. This clone was seen a single time. Antigen: not known. TCRdb's copy holds only in-frame clones and misses some; the assay was immunoSEQ multiplex PCR. The sample has 150,000 or so clones; about 88% are singletons.

The V call is TRBV7-2, the J call TRBJ1-1, with 8 bases that match TRBD1. This receptor was taken from a woman aged 45-60 years with renal cell carcinoma. The sequencing used blood, collected from a patient whose treatment included radiotherapy and nephrectomy. Written as DNA, the CDR3 is TGTGCCAGCAGCCGTTGGACAGGGTATGGCACTGAAGCTTTCTTT. It encodes CASSRWTGYGTEAFF.